Each of the 8 T cell receptor beta chains below was sequenced from the same sample in a study of somatic mutations in cytotoxic T cells in rheumatoid arthritis. Profiling relied on immunoSEQ multiplex PCR, and the TCRdb table lists in-frame clones only, not all of them. The sample lists about 7,000 clones; about four fifths were seen once. Sequencing was performed on CD8+ T cells sorted from blood. These receptors were collected from an adult with rheumatoid arthritis.

The rearrangement links TRBV6-1 to TRBJ2-4; TRBD2 is a possible D gene (6 bases). V lost 2 bases, J lost 9 bases, and 20 bases lay in between. Germline V gene data show CDR1 as MNHNS and CDR2 as SASEGT. The CDR3 covers 16 residues. CDR3 in amino acids: CASSENWGGSLGIQYF. The CDR3 DNA reads as TGTGCCAGCAGTGAAAACTGGGGAGGAAGCCTTGGCATTCAGTACTTC.

The V gene is TRBV18, the J gene TRBJ2-2; 9 nucleotides line up with TRBD2. From germline, CDR1 is KGHSH and CDR2 LQKENI. The V segment lost 0 bases and the J segment 7 bases; nucleotides outside the gene matches: 6. This CDR3 is built from 16 residues. CDR3 sequence: CASSPPYSGGDGELFF. CDR3 nucleotides: TGTGCCAGCTCACCACCGTATAGCGGGGGAGACGGGGAGCTGTTTTTT.

In this sample, this clone turned up a few times. The chain employs TRBV9 and TRBJ1-4; TRBD1 matches 9 bases. Per germline, CDR1 SGDLS and CDR2 YYNGEE. J lost 7 bases, V lost 2 bases, and 12 bases had no gene match. This CDR3 comprises 17 residues. The CDR3, as DNA: TGTGCCAGCAGCGTTTCCACCCTGGACAGGGGAGGTGAAAAACTGTTTTTT. Translating it yields CASSVSTLDRGGEKLFF.

The J gene is TRBJ2-5, the V gene TRBV5-1; D remains ambiguous. This CDR3 has 11 residues. Between the trimmed V and J ends, which lost 3 bases and 3 bases, there was a span of 3 bases. In germline, CDR1 is SGHRS, CDR2 YFSETQ. The CDR3 DNA follows: TGCGCCAGCAGCTGGAAAGAGACCCAGTACTTC. Translating gives CASSWKETQYF.

The gene calls are TRBV5-5 and TRBJ2-3; a weak D match, TRBD1 (6 bases). The CDR3 has 15 amino acids. Germline CDR1 is SGHKS and CDR2 is YYEKEE (reference sequence). V gave up 4 bases and J gave up 4 bases, with 16 bases separating them. CDR3 amino acids: CASSPVGTRSDTQYF. DNA for the CDR3: TGTGCCAGCAGCCCGGTCGGGACAAGATCAGATACGCAGTATTTT.

This clone was picked up a small number of times. The rearrangement uses TRBV4-2 and TRBJ2-5; D remains ambiguous. V gave up 5 bases and J gave up 4 bases, with 11 bases separating them. The CDR3 runs to 13 residues. Germline assignment: CDR1 LGHNA and CDR2 YNFKEQ. The CDR3 reads CASSSLPGETQYF. The CDR3 nucleotides are TGTGCCAGCAGCTCCCTACCAGGAGAGACCCAGTACTTC.

This chain uses TRBV7-8 with TRBJ2-3; D assignment may be TRBD1 or TRBD2 (5 bases each). The CDR3 spans 13 residues. Germline V CDR1 and CDR2: SGHVS, FQNEAQ. V was clipped by 4 bases and J by 4 bases, with 9 bases between them. CDR3 bases: TGTGCCAGCAGCTGGGACGGCCCAGATACGCAGTATTTT. It specifies CASSWDGPDTQYF.

This chain connects TRBV5-1 to TRBJ1-2; 7 bases map to TRBD1. This CDR3 contains 12 residues. Germline CDR1 is SGHRS and CDR2 is YFSETQ. V lost 3 bases to trimming and J lost 8 bases; unmatched junction nucleotides: 4. In DNA form, the CDR3 reads TGCGCCAGCAGCTCGACAGGGCGGGGCTACACCTTC. Residues: CASSSTGRGYTF.